This T cell receptor beta chain was observed in a study of blood T cell repertoires in COVID-19. Germline V gene lookup returns CDR1 MNHEY and CDR2 SVGEGT. The CDR3 is made up of 15 amino acids. The junction had 4 bases not matched to a gene; V was cut back by 4 bases and J by 1 base. Per the original methods: Reference gene primer amplification in the assay estimated nucleated cell counts. TCRdb's table, derived via immunoSEQ multiplex PCR, lists solely in-frame clones and lacks some. That table supplies the V and J calls and clone size; D and trimming were determined from the DNA. Of around 93,000 clones listed, around 80% are singletons.

This receptor was taken from a man aged 60 to 69 with acute or convalescent COVID-19. V and J are TRBV6-2 or TRBV6-3 and TRBJ2-3; 8 bases agree with TRBD2. The specimen was peripheral blood. The chain's CDR3 is CASSLWRGGTDTQYF. The CDR3 DNA sequence: TGTGCCAGCAGTTTATGGCGGGGGGGCACAGATACGCAGTATTTT.